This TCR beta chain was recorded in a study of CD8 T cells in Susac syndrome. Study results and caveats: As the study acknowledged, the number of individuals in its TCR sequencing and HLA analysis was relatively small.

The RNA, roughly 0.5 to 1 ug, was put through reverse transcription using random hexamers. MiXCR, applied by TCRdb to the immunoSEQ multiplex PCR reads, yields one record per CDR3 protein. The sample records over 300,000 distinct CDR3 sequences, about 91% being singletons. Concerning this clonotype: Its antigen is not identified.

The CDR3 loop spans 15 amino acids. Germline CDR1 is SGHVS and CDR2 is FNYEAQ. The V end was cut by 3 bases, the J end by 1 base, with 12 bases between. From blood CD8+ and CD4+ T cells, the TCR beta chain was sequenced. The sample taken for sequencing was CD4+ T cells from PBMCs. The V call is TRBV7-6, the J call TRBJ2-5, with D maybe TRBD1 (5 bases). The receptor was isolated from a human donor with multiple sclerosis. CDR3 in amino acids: CASSFGQGSQETQYF. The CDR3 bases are TGTGCCAGCAGCTTCGGTCAGGGATCCCAAGAGACCCAGTACTTC.